A single sample gave rise to the 7 T cell receptor beta chains below, sequenced in a study of regulatory T cells in long-lasting Graves disease. The time point denotes: persistent/refractory GD, antithyroid drugs over 5 years with positive TRAb. PBMC RNA was the source of the TCR library. Building the TCR beta libraries relied on iRepertoire HTBI primers, and CDR3 regions underwent Arm-PCR. One entry per CDR3 protein, called by TCRdb with MiXCR from the multiplex PCR reads. Among 400,000 or so distinct CDR3 sequences, less than 25% were seen once, and the ten largest hold about a fifth. This material consisted of peripheral blood mononuclear cells (PBMCs), taken when the disease was refractory, from a patient treated with antithyroid drugs. These receptors originate from a female donor with Graves disease.

This clonotype was counted ten times or more. The rearrangement links TRBV2 to TRBJ2-7; a possible D gene is TRBD2 (6 bases). The CDR3 totals 15 residues. Trimming cost V 2 bases and J 0 bases, with 11 bases left between them. Germline V gene data show CDR1 as SNHLY and CDR2 as FYNNEI. CDR3 bases: TGTGCCAGCAGTGAAAACGGGGGAAACTCCTACGAGCAGTACTTC. As protein: CASSENGGNSYEQYF.

This clonotype was seen a handful of times. The gene calls are TRBV30 and TRBJ1-5; TRBD1 might be the D (5 bases). Trimming shortened V by 2 bases and J by 2 bases, and 19 bases separated the two germline ends. Germline assignment: CDR1 GTSNPN and CDR2 SVGIG (reference sequence). The CDR3 is 17 residues long. The DNA for the CDR3 is TGTGCCTGGAGTTCAGGGTCAGGGCGACGGGGCAATCAGCCCCAGCATTTT. Protein: CAWSSGSGRRGNQPQHF.

At least ten counts were recorded for this clonotype. The rearrangement links TRBV28 to TRBJ1-5; D is possibly TRBD1 (5 bases). V lost 8 bases, J lost 3 bases, and 26 bases lay in between. The CDR3 is made up of 18 amino acids. CDR1 and CDR2 (germline): MDHEN, SYDVKM. The CDR3 bases are TGTGCCAGCCGGGACTTTTCCCTCCACCCTTCCACCAATCAGCCCCAGCATTTT. Protein sequence: CASRDFSLHPSTNQPQHF. Full variable domain (outside the CDR3, taken from reference TRBV28 and TRBJ1-5): DVKVTQSSRYLVKRTGEKVFLECVQDMDHENMFWYRQDPGLGLRLIYFSYDVKMKEKGDIPEGYSVSREKKERFSLILESASTNQTSMYLCASRDFSLHPSTNQPQHFGDGTRLSIL.

The gene calls are TRBV27 and TRBJ2-7; D might be TRBD1 (5 bases). V was cut by 0 bases and J by 3 bases, with 9 bases left in between. Germline CDR1 and CDR2: MNHEY and SMNVEV (reference sequence). The CDR3 runs to 14 residues. CDR3 loop: CASSLSNRNYEQYF. Written as DNA, the CDR3 is TGTGCCAGCAGTTTATCAAACAGGAACTACGAGCAGTACTTC.

The chain couples TRBV7-9 to TRBJ2-2, with D possibly being TRBD2 (6 bases). Per the germline V gene, CDR1 is SEHNR and CDR2 is FQNEAQ (reference sequence). This CDR3 has 22 residues. V dropped 5 bases and J dropped 0 bases, with 31 bases sitting between them. Here the CDR3 reads CASSPTFGVDSGKRTNTGELFF. CDR3 DNA: TGTGCCAGCAGCCCAACGTTCGGCGTGGATAGCGGAAAAAGAACGAACACCGGGGAGCTGTTTTTT.

This clonotype was recorded at least ten times. The chain is built from TRBV30 and TRBJ1-1; weak D call: TRBD1 (5 bases). Germline assignment: CDR1 GTSNPN and CDR2 SVGIG (reference sequence). CDR3 length: 13 residues. V shed 2 bases and J shed 1 base, with 8 bases lying between them. DNA for the CDR3: TGTGCCTGGAGTATTACAGGGAACACTGAAGCTTTCTTT. Encoded protein: CAWSITGNTEAFF. Full variable domain (rest looked up from reference TRBV30 and TRBJ1-1): SQTIHQWPATLVQPVGSPLSLECTVEGTSNPNLYWYRQAAGRGLQLLFYSVGIGQISSEVPQNLSASRPQDRQFILSSKKLLLSDSGFYLCAWSITGNTEAFFGQGTRLTVV.

This clonotype was counted at least ten times. The chain is built from TRBV7-2 and TRBJ1-5, with D perhaps matching TRBD1 (5 bases). The CDR3 extends over 15 amino acids. Germline CDR1 reads SGHTA; CDR2 reads FQGNSA. V was clipped by 3 bases and J by 0 bases, with 9 bases between them. The CDR3 DNA sequence: TGTGCCAGCAGCTTGGGGGAAGTTAGCAATCAGCCCCAGCATTTT. Protein sequence: CASSLGEVSNQPQHF. Full variable domain (remainder filled in from reference TRBV7-2 and TRBJ1-5): GAGVSQSPSNKVTEKGKDVELRCDPISGHTALYWYRQSLGQGLEFLIYFQGNSAPDKSGLPSDRFSAERTGGSVSTLTIQRTQQEDSAVYLCASSLGEVSNQPQHFGDGTRLSIL.